This T cell receptor beta chain originates from a study of shared clonotypes between healthy human individuals. Genomic DNA of every subset was divided equally among multiple immunoSEQ plates. In the original analysis: ImmunoSEQ yielded junction-only sequences lacking quality scores, so filtering differed. Using immunoSEQ multiplex PCR, the repertoire was profiled, and TCRdb retains in-frame clones only, with some absent. The V and J calls and clone size are taken from that table; D and trimming were inferred from the DNA. This sample carries about 2 million clones, about 95% of them seen once, and the ten largest clones take 0.85% to 1.2%. V gave up 0 bases and J gave up 7 bases, with 14 bases separating them. Germline V lookup: CDR1 SGHRS, CDR2 YFSETQ. The CDR3 has 15 residues. Only CD45RO-negative cells positively selected for CCR7 counted as naive CD8 cells, so terminally differentiated effector memory CD45RA+ cells were excluded.

Material for sequencing was naive CD8+ T cells sorted from blood. This chain joins TRBV5-1 and TRBJ1-5; maybe TRBD1 (5 bases). The source of this sequence is a man between 18 and 35 years old in good health. CDR3 amino acids: CASSLVSRVWQPQHF. The CDR3 DNA sequence: TGCGCCAGCAGCTTGGTATCCAGGGTATGGCAGCCCCAGCATTTT.